This T cell receptor beta chain emerged from a study of cytomegalovirus exposure and HLA in healthy donors. Use of 60 Vbeta and 13 Jbeta primers characterized the PCR. Clones were read by immunoSEQ multiplex PCR, and TCRdb kept only the in-frame ones, dropping some. This sample has about 130,000 clones, with 75% to 80% found just once. Concerning this clone: Antigen unknown.

Whole-study findings and limits: It was reported that the classifier diagnosed cytomegalovirus status with high specificity and sensitivity in both the original and validation cohorts. One variant, a missense change in DCLRE1C, was linked in a later analysis to TCR beta V- and J-gene trimming.

This sequence was found in a man in his thirties or forties in good health and CMV-seronegative. Sequenced material: PBMCs.

Written as DNA, the CDR3 is TGCAGCGTCGGAACAGGGAGCTCCTACAATGAGCAGTTCTTC. It encodes CSVGTGSSYNEQFF. The V call is TRBV29-1, the J call TRBJ2-1; the D gene is possibly TRBD1 (6 bases). CDR3 length: 14 amino acids. CDR1 and CDR2 (germline): SQVTM, ANQGSEA. Trimming cost V 6 bases and J 0 bases, with 12 bases left between them.